This TCR beta chain was sequenced for a study of T cells in Graves' hyperthyroidism and ophthalmopathy. Notes on the study in general: Most clonotypes expanded in thyroid above 0.001 were likewise present in blood.

Amplification yielded TCR beta CDR3 regions, with RNA transcripts as the source. HTBI primers were employed in a first-round RT-PCR of the TCR CDR3. TCRdb independently ran MiXCR on the multiplex PCR reads; one entry per CDR3 protein. The sample has 310,000 or so distinct CDR3 sequences, over 15% seen once. A 10 ml volume of fresh peripheral blood provided the PBMCs. CDR3 length: 11 residues. V gave up 10 bases and J gave up 5 bases; unmatched junction bases: 4. Germline V lookup: CDR1 ENHRY, CDR2 SYGVKD. As concerns this clonotype: The antigen is undetermined.

Sequencing input: blood. The TCR originated in a woman aged 60-70 years with Graves' ophthalmopathy. The V call is TRBV10-3, the J call TRBJ2-5; the match to TRBD2 covers 7 bases. The CDR3 coding sequence is TGTGCCACCGGGGGGTTTGAGACCCAGTACTTC. This codes for CATGGFETQYF.